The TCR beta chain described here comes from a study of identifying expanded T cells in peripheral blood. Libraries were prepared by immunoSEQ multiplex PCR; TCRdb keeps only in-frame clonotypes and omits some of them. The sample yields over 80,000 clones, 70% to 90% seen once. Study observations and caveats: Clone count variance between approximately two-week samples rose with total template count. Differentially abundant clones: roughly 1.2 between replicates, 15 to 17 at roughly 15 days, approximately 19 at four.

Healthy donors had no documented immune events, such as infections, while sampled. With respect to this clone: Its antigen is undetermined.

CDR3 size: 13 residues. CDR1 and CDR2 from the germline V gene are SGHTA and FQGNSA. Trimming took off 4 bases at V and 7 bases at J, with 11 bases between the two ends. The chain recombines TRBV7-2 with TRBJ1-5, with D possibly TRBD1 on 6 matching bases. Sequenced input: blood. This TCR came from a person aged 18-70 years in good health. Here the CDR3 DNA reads TGTGCCAGCAGCTACAGGGTACAGCAGCCCCAGCATTTT. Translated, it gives CASSYRVQQPQHF. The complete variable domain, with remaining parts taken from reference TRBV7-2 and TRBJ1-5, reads GAGVSQSPSNKVTEKGKDVELRCDPISGHTALYWYRQSLGQGLEFLIYFQGNSAPDKSGLPSDRFSAERTGGSVSTLTIQRTQQEDSAVYLCASSYRVQQPQHFGDGTRLSIL.